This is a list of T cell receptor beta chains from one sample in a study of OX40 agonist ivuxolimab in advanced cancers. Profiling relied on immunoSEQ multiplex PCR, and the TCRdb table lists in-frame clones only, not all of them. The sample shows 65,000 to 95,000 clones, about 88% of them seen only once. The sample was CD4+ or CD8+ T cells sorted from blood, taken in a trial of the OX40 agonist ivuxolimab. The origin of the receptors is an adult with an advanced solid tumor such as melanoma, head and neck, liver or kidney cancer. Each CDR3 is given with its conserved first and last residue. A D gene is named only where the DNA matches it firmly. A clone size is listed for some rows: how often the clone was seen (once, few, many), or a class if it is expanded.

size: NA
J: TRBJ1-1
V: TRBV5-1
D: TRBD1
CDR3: CASSWGTGFTEAFF
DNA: TGCGCCAGCAGCTGGGGGACAGGGTTCACTGAAGCTTTCTTT

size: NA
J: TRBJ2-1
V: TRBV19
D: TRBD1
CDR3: CASTGTGNGEQFF
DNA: TGTGCCAGTACCGGGACAGGGAATGGCGAGCAGTTCTTC

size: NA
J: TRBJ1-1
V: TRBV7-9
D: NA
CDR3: CASSLEPNTEAFF
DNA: TGTGCCAGCAGCTTAGAACCGAACACTGAAGCTTTCTTT

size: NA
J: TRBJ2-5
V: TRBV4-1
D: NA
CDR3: CASSQEEGFQETQYF
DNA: TGCGCCAGCAGCCAAGAAGAAGGTTTCCAAGAGACCCAGTACTTC

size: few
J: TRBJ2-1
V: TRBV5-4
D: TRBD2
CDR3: CASSLKSGGVSSYNEQFF
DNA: TGTGCCAGCAGCTTAAAAAGTGGGGGGGTGTCGTCCTACAATGAGCAGTTCTTC

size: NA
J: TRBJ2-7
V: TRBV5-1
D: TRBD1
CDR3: CASSPGTGAYEQYF
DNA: TGCGCCAGCAGCCCCGGGACAGGGGCCTACGAGCAGTACTTC

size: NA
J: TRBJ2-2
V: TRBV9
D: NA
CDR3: CASSGRTATGELFF
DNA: TGTGCCAGCAGCGGGCGTACTGCCACCGGGGAGCTGTTTTTT

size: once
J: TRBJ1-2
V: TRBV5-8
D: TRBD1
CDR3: CASRRGTGVSYGYTF
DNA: TGTGCCAGCAGGAGAGGGACAGGAGTTAGCTATGGCTACACCTTC

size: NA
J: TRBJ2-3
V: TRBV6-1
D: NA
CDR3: CASSEKFRGTDTQYF
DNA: TGTGCCAGCAGTGAGAAGTTTAGGGGCACAGATACGCAGTATTTT

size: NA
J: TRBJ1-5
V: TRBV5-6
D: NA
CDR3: CASSFTGRNQPQHF
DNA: TGTGCCAGCAGCTTCACGGGACGAAACCAGCCCCAGCATTTT

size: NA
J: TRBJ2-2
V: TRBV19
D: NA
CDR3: CASSIDSRGGELFF
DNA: TGTGCCAGTAGTATAGATAGCAGGGGCGGGGAGCTGTTTTTT

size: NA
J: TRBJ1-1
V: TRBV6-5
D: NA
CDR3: CASSYAGGAFF
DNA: TGTGCCAGCAGTTACGCTGGCGGGGCTTTCTTT

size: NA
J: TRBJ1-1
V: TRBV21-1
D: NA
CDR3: CASSSSGTDWDTEAFF
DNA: TGTGCCAGCAGCAGTTCCGGGACGGATTGGGACACTGAAGCTTTCTTT

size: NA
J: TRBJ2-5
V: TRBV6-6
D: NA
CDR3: CASSYTEQETQYF
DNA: TGTGCCAGCAGTTACACCGAACAAGAGACCCAGTACTTC

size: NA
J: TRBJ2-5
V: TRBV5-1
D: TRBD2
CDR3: CASAGGASGTQTQYF
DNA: TGCGCCAGCGCAGGGGGAGCTAGCGGGACACAGACCCAGTACTTC

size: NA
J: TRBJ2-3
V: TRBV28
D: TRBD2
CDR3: CASSLSGGNTDTQYF
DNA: TGTGCCAGCAGCCTTAGCGGGGGTAACACAGATACGCAGTATTTT

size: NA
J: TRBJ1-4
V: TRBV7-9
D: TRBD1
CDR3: CASSPGQGNEKLFF
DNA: TGTGCCAGCAGCCCGGGACAGGGAAATGAAAAACTGTTTTTT

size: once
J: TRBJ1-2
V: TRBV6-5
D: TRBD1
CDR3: CASSLDRVGYTF
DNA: TGTGCCAGCTCTCTGGACAGGGTGGGCTACACCTTC

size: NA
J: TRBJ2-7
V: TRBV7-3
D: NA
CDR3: CASSLNQGREQYF
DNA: TGTGCCAGCAGCTTAAATCAGGGGAGGGAGCAGTACTTC

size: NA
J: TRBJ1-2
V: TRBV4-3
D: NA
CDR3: CASSQERTPTGGGYTF
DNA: TGCGCCAGCAGCCAAGAAAGGACACCAACGGGAGGTGGCTACACCTTC

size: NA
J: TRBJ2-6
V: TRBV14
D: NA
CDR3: CASSQVRTSGANVLTF
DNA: TGTGCCAGCAGCCAAGTCCGGACCTCTGGGGCCAACGTCCTGACTTTC

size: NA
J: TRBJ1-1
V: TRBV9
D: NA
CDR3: CASSLQMNTEAFF
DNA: TGTGCCAGCAGCCTTCAGATGAACACTGAAGCTTTCTTT

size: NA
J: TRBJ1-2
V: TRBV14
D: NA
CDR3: CASSWLIDQGYTF
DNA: TGTGCCAGCAGCTGGCTGATAGACCAGGGCTACACCTTC

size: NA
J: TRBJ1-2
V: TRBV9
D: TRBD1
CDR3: CASSVVGQEYNGYTF
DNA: TGTGCCAGCAGCGTAGTGGGACAGGAATACAATGGCTACACCTTC

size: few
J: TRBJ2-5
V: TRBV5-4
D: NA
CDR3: CASSLGAPRGMGTQYF
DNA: TGTGCCAGCAGCTTGGGAGCCCCCAGAGGGATGGGGACCCAGTACTTC

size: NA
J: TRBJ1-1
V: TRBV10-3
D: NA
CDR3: CAISGGMNTEAFF
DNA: TGTGCCATCAGTGGGGGGATGAACACTGAAGCTTTCTTT

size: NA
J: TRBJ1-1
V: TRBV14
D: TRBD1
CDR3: CASSHLQGSDTEAFF
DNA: TGTGCCAGCAGCCACTTACAGGGGAGTGACACTGAAGCTTTCTTT